A selection of T cell receptor beta chains follows, all from one sample in a study of shared clonotypes between healthy human individuals. The repertoire was sequenced with immunoSEQ multiplex PCR; TCRdb's copy has only in-frame clones and lacks some. This table has around 2.1 million clones, nearly 97% appearing once. Sequencing used naive CD4+ T cells sorted from blood. The receptors shown here come from a man aged 18 to 30 in good health. The CDR3 runs from the conserved cysteine through the conserved F or W. Fields, in order: clone size, D gene, J gene, V gene, CDR3 protein, CDR3 DNA. The D gene is left open where the match is weak. The size field is filled for only some rows; it gives once, few, many or a size class.

clone size: few; D gene: TRBD1; J gene: TRBJ2-2; V gene: TRBV19; CDR3 protein: CASSNTGGIGELFF; CDR3 DNA: TGTGCCAGTAGTAATACAGGGGGCATCGGGGAGCTGTTTTTT
clone size: few; D gene: -; J gene: TRBJ1-1; V gene: TRBV6-5; CDR3 protein: CATGPSGDTEAFF; CDR3 DNA: TGTGCCACAGGACCCTCGGGGGACACTGAAGCTTTCTTT
clone size: -; D gene: TRBD1; J gene: TRBJ1-1; V gene: TRBV7-6; CDR3 protein: CASSLLTSGQGFAEAFF; CDR3 DNA: TGTGCCAGCAGCCTTTTAACCTCGGGACAGGGGTTTGCTGAAGCTTTCTTT
clone size: -; D gene: TRBD1; J gene: TRBJ2-5; V gene: TRBV4-2; CDR3 protein: CASSQGDRDQETQYF; CDR3 DNA: TGTGCCAGCAGCCAGGGGGACAGGGATCAAGAGACCCAGTACTTC
clone size: -; D gene: TRBD1; J gene: TRBJ2-7; V gene: TRBV29-1; CDR3 protein: CSVGSGTVTYEQYF; CDR3 DNA: TGCAGCGTCGGCTCCGGGACAGTGACCTACGAGCAGTACTTC
clone size: -; D gene: TRBD1; J gene: TRBJ1-4; V gene: TRBV30; CDR3 protein: CASQYRGPNEKLFF; CDR3 DNA: TGTGCCTCTCAATACAGGGGGCCTAATGAAAAACTGTTTTTT
clone size: -; D gene: -; J gene: TRBJ1-2; V gene: TRBV4-1; CDR3 protein: CASSQEHTGVEPPGTF; CDR3 DNA: TGCGCCAGCAGCCAAGAACATACGGGGGTCGAGCCCCCCGGCACCTTC
clone size: -; D gene: -; J gene: TRBJ2-1; V gene: TRBV5-6; CDR3 protein: CASTLPYNVEQFF; CDR3 DNA: TGTGCCAGCACCCTACCCTACAATGTTGAGCAGTTCTTC
clone size: few; D gene: TRBD1; J gene: TRBJ2-2; V gene: TRBV9; CDR3 protein: CASSAHGTGRDTGELFF; CDR3 DNA: TGTGCCAGCAGCGCACACGGGACAGGACGAGACACCGGGGAGCTGTTTTTT
clone size: -; D gene: TRBD1; J gene: TRBJ1-6; V gene: TRBV2; CDR3 protein: CASRGQGNSPLHF; CDR3 DNA: TGTGCCAGCAGGGGACAGGGAAATTCACCCCTCCACTTT
clone size: -; D gene: TRBD1; J gene: TRBJ1-4; V gene: TRBV28; CDR3 protein: CASSQGGTTNEKLFF; CDR3 DNA: TGTGCCAGCAGTCAGGGGGGGACAACTAATGAAAAACTGTTTTTT
clone size: once; D gene: -; J gene: TRBJ1-5; V gene: TRBV4-1; CDR3 protein: CASSLGAELNQPQHF; CDR3 DNA: TGCGCCTCCTCCTTGGGCGCAGAGTTAAATCAGCCCCAGCATTTT
clone size: -; D gene: TRBD2; J gene: TRBJ2-6; V gene: TRBV11-2; CDR3 protein: CASTPRAGGRGSGANVLTF; CDR3 DNA: TGTGCCAGCACCCCGAGGGCCGGAGGGAGGGGATCTGGGGCCAACGTCCTGACTTTC
clone size: -; D gene: TRBD1; J gene: TRBJ1-6; V gene: TRBV10-3; CDR3 protein: CAISEADRGSYNSPLHF; CDR3 DNA: TGTGCCATCAGTGAGGCGGACAGGGGTTCCTATAATTCACCCCTCCACTTT
clone size: -; D gene: TRBD2; J gene: TRBJ2-7; V gene: TRBV7-9; CDR3 protein: CASSLASSVSGTSYEQYF; CDR3 DNA: TGTGCCAGCAGCTTAGCTTCGTCTGTTAGCGGGACCTCCTACGAGCAGTACTTC
clone size: once; D gene: -; J gene: TRBJ2-3; V gene: TRBV6-1; CDR3 protein: CASSETAGVPPTQYF; CDR3 DNA: TGTGCCAGCAGTGAAACGGCAGGGGTACCCCCTACGCAGTATTTT
clone size: -; D gene: TRBD1; J gene: TRBJ2-7; V gene: TRBV4-1; CDR3 protein: CASSRNRGGTYEQYF; CDR3 DNA: TGCGCCAGCAGCCGCAACAGGGGCGGAACCTACGAGCAGTACTTC
clone size: -; D gene: -; J gene: TRBJ1-1; V gene: TRBV9; CDR3 protein: CASSATGGGTEAFF; CDR3 DNA: TGTGCCAGCAGCGCCACAGGCGGCGGCACTGAAGCTTTCTTT
clone size: -; D gene: -; J gene: TRBJ1-2; V gene: TRBV5-1; CDR3 protein: CASKNDEGRIYGYTF; CDR3 DNA: TGCGCCAGCAAAAACGATGAGGGACGGATCTATGGCTACACCTTC
clone size: few; D gene: -; J gene: TRBJ1-2; V gene: TRBV28; CDR3 protein: CASSLSGSYGYTF; CDR3 DNA: TGTGCCAGCAGTTTATCAGGGAGCTATGGCTACACCTTC
clone size: -; D gene: -; J gene: TRBJ2-5; V gene: TRBV30; CDR3 protein: CAWSADSGTQYF; CDR3 DNA: TGTGCCTGGAGTGCAGATTCGGGGACCCAGTACTTC
clone size: -; D gene: -; J gene: TRBJ1-1; V gene: TRBV6-5; CDR3 protein: CATSMANTEAFF; CDR3 DNA: TGTGCCACCTCCATGGCGAACACTGAAGCTTTCTTT
clone size: -; D gene: -; J gene: TRBJ1-5; V gene: TRBV2; CDR3 protein: CASSRDNSNQPQHF; CDR3 DNA: TGTGCCAGCAGTAGGGACAATAGCAATCAGCCCCAGCATTTT
clone size: once; D gene: -; J gene: TRBJ1-4; V gene: TRBV6-5; CDR3 protein: CASSPQFTNEKLFF; CDR3 DNA: TGTGCCAGCAGTCCCCAATTCACCAATGAAAAACTGTTTTTT
clone size: -; D gene: TRBD2; J gene: TRBJ2-5; V gene: TRBV7-9; CDR3 protein: CASSPYTSGGETQYF; CDR3 DNA: TGTGCCAGCAGCCCCTATACTAGCGGGGGAGAGACCCAGTACTTC
clone size: -; D gene: TRBD2; J gene: TRBJ2-7; V gene: TRBV30; CDR3 protein: CAWRTSGGAYEQYF; CDR3 DNA: TGTGCCTGGAGGACTAGCGGGGGGGCCTACGAGCAGTACTTC
clone size: -; D gene: -; J gene: TRBJ1-1; V gene: TRBV28; CDR3 protein: CASSLAGDGTEAFF; CDR3 DNA: TGTGCCAGCAGCTTGGCAGGGGATGGGACTGAAGCTTTCTTT
clone size: -; D gene: -; J gene: TRBJ2-1; V gene: TRBV10-1; CDR3 protein: CASSDRGAYNEQFF; CDR3 DNA: TGCGCCAGCAGTGACCGGGGAGCCTACAATGAGCAGTTCTTC
clone size: -; D gene: TRBD1; J gene: TRBJ1-2; V gene: TRBV11-2; CDR3 protein: CASSLIRDRGTLNYGYTF; CDR3 DNA: TGTGCCAGCAGTCTTATCCGGGACAGGGGGACCCTTAACTATGGCTACACCTTC
clone size: -; D gene: TRBD1; J gene: TRBJ2-1; V gene: TRBV29-1; CDR3 protein: CSVELSPWDRVNNEQFF; CDR3 DNA: TGCAGCGTTGAACTCTCCCCTTGGGACAGGGTAAACAATGAGCAGTTCTTC
clone size: -; D gene: -; J gene: TRBJ2-3; V gene: TRBV5-1; CDR3 protein: CASSPFLDTQYF; CDR3 DNA: TGCGCCAGCAGCCCATTCCTAGATACGCAGTATTTT
clone size: -; D gene: TRBD1; J gene: TRBJ2-7; V gene: TRBV10-3; CDR3 protein: CAIRGTAREQYF; CDR3 DNA: TGTGCCATCAGAGGGACAGCACGGGAGCAGTACTTC
clone size: -; D gene: -; J gene: TRBJ1-2; V gene: TRBV7-2; CDR3 protein: CASSLEERYGYTF; CDR3 DNA: TGTGCCAGCAGCTTAGAAGAACGCTATGGCTACACCTTC
clone size: -; D gene: TRBD2; J gene: TRBJ2-4; V gene: TRBV2; CDR3 protein: CASRLAGTKNIQYF; CDR3 DNA: TGTGCCAGCAGGTTAGCGGGGACCAAAAACATTCAGTACTTC
clone size: -; D gene: -; J gene: TRBJ1-2; V gene: TRBV18; CDR3 protein: CASSPAPGNGYTF; CDR3 DNA: TGTGCCAGCTCACCAGCCCCCGGGAATGGCTACACCTTC
clone size: once; D gene: -; J gene: TRBJ1-1; V gene: TRBV7-4; CDR3 protein: CASSWRQEAFF; CDR3 DNA: TGTGCCAGCAGCTGGAGACAGGAAGCTTTCTTT
clone size: -; D gene: -; J gene: TRBJ1-2; V gene: TRBV7-9; CDR3 protein: CAGGSGYTF; CDR3 DNA: TGTGCCGGGGGGAGTGGCTACACCTTC
clone size: once; D gene: -; J gene: TRBJ1-6; V gene: TRBV28; CDR3 protein: CASSFGPSPNSPLHF; CDR3 DNA: TGTGCCAGCAGTTTCGGTCCATCTCCCAATTCACCCCTCCACTTT
clone size: -; D gene: -; J gene: TRBJ1-1; V gene: TRBV6-1; CDR3 protein: CASSVNGDTEAFF; CDR3 DNA: TGTGCCAGCAGTGTGAACGGGGACACTGAAGCTTTCTTT
clone size: -; D gene: TRBD1; J gene: TRBJ2-1; V gene: TRBV5-4; CDR3 protein: CASSHGGAGGQGYNEQFF; CDR3 DNA: TGTGCCAGCAGCCATGGAGGGGCAGGGGGCCAGGGTTACAATGAGCAGTTCTTC
clone size: -; D gene: -; J gene: TRBJ2-2; V gene: TRBV11-2; CDR3 protein: CASSLGRTGELFF; CDR3 DNA: TGTGCCAGCAGCTTGGGGCGAACCGGGGAGCTGTTTTTT
clone size: -; D gene: TRBD1; J gene: TRBJ1-1; V gene: TRBV18; CDR3 protein: CASSQLQGAAATEAFF; CDR3 DNA: TGTGCCAGCTCACAACTACAGGGGGCGGCGGCCACTGAAGCTTTCTTT